Included here is one T cell receptor beta chain sequence, with context. This specimen belongs to a study of blood T cell repertoires in COVID-19. As for the study in general: Samples of COVID-19 (acute and convalescent) were obtained from the United States, Italy and Spain.

Trimming pared 0 bases from V and 4 bases from J, leaving 13 bases between. The CDR3 runs to 16 residues. Germline assignment: CDR1 SGHRS and CDR2 YFSETQ. In the authors' workflow: Quantification of nucleated cells was approximated via reference gene primer amplification. Clones were read by immunoSEQ multiplex PCR, and TCRdb kept only the in-frame ones, dropping some. D and trimming come from the DNA, and the V and J calls and clone size come from that table. The data contain about 210,000 clones, 88% of them singletons. The sequenced material came from peripheral blood. The genes are TRBV5-1 and TRBJ1-4, with D perhaps matching TRBD1 (5 bases). The clonotype comes from a man between 65 and 85 years old with acute or convalescent COVID-19. CDR3 sequence: CASSLVGSGNNEKLFF. The CDR3 DNA sequence: TGCGCCAGCAGCTTGGTTGGGTCAGGGAATAATGAAAAACTGTTTTTT.